The 25 T cell receptor beta chains below were found in one sample sequenced in a study of blood T cell repertoires in COVID-19 (dated by TCRdb to about 2020). Receptor amplification or capture employed the immunoSEQ multiplex PCR assay. TCRdb provides this immuneACCESS table in a form limited to in-frame rearrangements. Some clones are lacking; in checked studies, under half of them reflect an unresolved V gene, and why the rest are absent is not known. In this sample the table shows some 150,000 clones, approximately 85% of which occur a single time. The top ten clonotypes cover approximately 0.63% of the sample. The sequencing input was peripheral blood. The receptor set was obtained from a man in his 60s with COVID-19, enrolled during active disease.

This chain links TRBV15 with TRBJ1-2; a possible D gene is TRBD1 (6 bases). This CDR3 has 15 residues. Between the trimmed V and J ends, which lost 0 bases and 1 base, there was a span of 9 bases. Germline V lookup: CDR1 LNHNV, CDR2 YYDKDF (reference sequence). The CDR3 DNA follows: TGTGCCACCAGCAGAGAGGTAGGGGGTAACTATGGCTACACCTTC. Its protein is CATSREVGGNYGYTF.

V usage is TRBV6-6 and J usage is TRBJ1-4; 7 bases align to TRBD1. The V gene's germline CDR1 is MNHNY and CDR2 SVGAGI (reference sequence). V was pared by 5 bases and J by 3 bases, with 3 bases of the junction left unmatched. There are 14 residues in the CDR3. CDR3 in amino acids: CASSKGQSNEKLFF. The DNA of the CDR3 is TGTGCCAGCAGTAAGGGACAGTCTAATGAAAAACTGTTTTTT.

This clone has a single count. The rearrangement joins TRBV14 to TRBJ1-1; no firm D call. CDR3 size: 11 residues. V was pared by 2 bases and J by 10 bases, with 8 bases between. Germline lookup yields CDR1 SGHDN and CDR2 FVKESK. DNA for the CDR3: TGTGCCAGCAGCCAACAGGATACAGCTTTCTTT. It specifies CASSQQDTAFF.

The chain is built from TRBV7-8 and TRBJ1-3; D is uncertain. V dropped 5 bases and J dropped 4 bases, with 12 bases sitting between them. Germline V lookup: CDR1 SGHVS, CDR2 FQNEAQ. CDR3 length equals 14 residues. CDR3 bases: TGTGCCAGCAGCCTACTTGACATCGGAAACACCATATATTTT. This gives the protein CASSLLDIGNTIYF.

The genes are TRBV6-6 and TRBJ1-3, with TRBD1 matching 7 bases. The V gene's germline CDR1 is MNHNY and CDR2 SVGAGI (reference sequence). Germline trimming cut 6 bases from V and 2 bases from J; bases unmatched to any gene: 10. The CDR3 contains 16 residues. The CDR3, as DNA: TGTGCCAGCAGCCCTATACACCAGGGGGCTGGAAACACCATATATTTT. Its protein is CASSPIHQGAGNTIYF.

The V and J genes are TRBV11-3 and TRBJ2-3; TRBD2 might be the D (5 bases). CDR3 size: 16 residues. Trimming took off 7 bases at V and 2 bases at J, with 19 bases between the two ends. Germline values: CDR1 SGHNT, CDR2 YENEEA. The CDR3 DNA follows: TGTGCCAGCACCCTTACTGGAGCGGCATTCACAGATACGCAGTATTTT. This sequence encodes CASTLTGAAFTDTQYF.

This clone was observed a few times. This CDR3 is also generated by other DNA sequences in the sample. This chain links TRBV25-1 with TRBJ1-4; 7 bases line up with TRBD1. Germline assignment: CDR1 MGHDK and CDR2 SYGVNS. The CDR3 extends over 16 amino acids. Trimming cost V 1 base and J 0 bases; bases outside gene matches: 2. The DNA of the CDR3 is TGTGCCAGCAGTGAATGGCAGGGGGCAACTAATGAAAAACTGTTTTTT. Its protein product is CASSEWQGATNEKLFF.

This clone was detected a few times. The V and J genes are TRBV11-2 and TRBJ1-4, with D unclear. The CDR3 contains 14 residues. The V gene's germline CDR1 is SGHAT and CDR2 FQNNGV. Trimming took 2 bases from V and 8 from J, leaving 12 bases between them. The CDR3 loop is CASSLSPRPEKLFF. The DNA for the CDR3 is TGTGCCAGCAGCTTAAGCCCCCGCCCAGAAAAACTGTTTTTT.

This clone was counted once. V usage is TRBV5-1 and J usage is TRBJ2-2; D perhaps matches TRBD2 (5 bases). Germline CDR1 and CDR2: SGHRS and YFSETQ. V gave up 2 bases and J gave up 3 bases, with 17 bases separating them. This CDR3 comprises 17 residues. CDR3 coding DNA: TGCGCCAGCAGCTTTTTCGCGGGTACTCGAGACACCGGGGAGCTGTTTTTT. Translation: CASSFFAGTRDTGELFF.

The chain combines TRBV6-1 with TRBJ2-3; D is perhaps TRBD2 (5 bases). In germline, CDR1 is MNHNS, CDR2 SASEGT. The V end lost 2 bases, the J end lost 4 bases, and 10 bases lay between the germline ends. This CDR3 is built from 14 residues. CDR3 in DNA: TGTGCCAGCAGTGAACCCGGAGGAGCAGATACGCAGTATTTT. Translated: CASSEPGGADTQYF.

The chain joins TRBV29-1 to TRBJ2-1, with D unresolved. The V end was cut by 8 bases, the J end by 3 bases, with 11 bases between. This CDR3 has 12 amino acids. The germline gives CDR1 SQVTM, CDR2 ANQGSEA. CDR3 bases: TGCAGCTCCTTCGGTAGCTACAATGAGCAGTTCTTC. Translation gives CSSFGSYNEQFF.

Here the CDR3 reads CASSLSPGMDTEAFF. CDR3 bases: TGTGCCAGCAGTTTAAGCCCAGGGATGGACACTGAAGCTTTCTTT. The V and J genes are TRBV27 and TRBJ1-1; D is possibly TRBD1 (5 bases). The germline V gene has CDR1 MNHEY and CDR2 SMNVEV (reference sequence). Trimming took off 2 bases at V and 3 bases at J, with 13 bases between the two ends. This CDR3 is 15 amino acids long.

The rearrangement links TRBV14 to TRBJ1-3; D is undetermined. This CDR3 has 14 residues. V lost 1 base and J lost 0, with 4 bases in between. Germline V gives CDR1 SGHDN, CDR2 FVKESK. The CDR3 nucleotides are TGTGCCAGCAGCCAAGTCGGCTCTGGAAACACCATATATTTT. It translates to CASSQVGSGNTIYF.

The chain employs TRBV6-2 or TRBV6-3 and TRBJ2-6, with 13 bases that match TRBD2. The CDR3 is 20 amino acids. Germline CDR1 and CDR2: MNHEY and SVGEGT. The V and J ends lost 0 bases and 1 base, in that order; junction bases with no gene match: 6. The CDR3 coding sequence is TGTGCCAGCAGTTACTCGCGAGGACTAGCGGGAGTTTCTGGGGCCAACGTCCTGACTTTC. Its translation is CASSYSRGLAGVSGANVLTF.

A word on this clone: In the same sample, other DNA sequences code for this CDR3. The rearrangement joins TRBV11-3 to TRBJ2-3; 7 bases agree with TRBD2. Unmatched junction bases numbered 1, after V lost 3 bases and J lost 1 base. This CDR3 is 14 amino acids long. Germline assignment: CDR1 SGHNT and CDR2 YENEEA. CDR3 DNA: TGTGCCAGCAGCTTGGGGAGGGGCACAGATACGCAGTATTTT. This encodes CASSLGRGTDTQYF.

The chain joins TRBV15 to TRBJ2-2; D is uncertain. The CDR3 consists of 13 residues. The V end lost 4 bases, the J end lost 4 bases, and 7 bases lay between the germline ends. The V gene's germline CDR1 is LNHNV and CDR2 YYDKDF (reference sequence). DNA of the CDR3: TGTGCCACCAGCATCAGGTCCACCGGGGAGCTGTTTTTT. Its translation is CATSIRSTGELFF.

CDR3 DNA: TGTGCCAGCAGTGTTGACAGTGGCTACACCTTC. It encodes CASSVDSGYTF. The rearrangement links TRBV2 to TRBJ1-2, with D possibly TRBD1 on 5 matching bases. The germline V and J ends were trimmed by 4 bases and 7 bases, with 7 bases remaining between them. There are 11 residues in the CDR3. Germline V gene lookup returns CDR1 SNHLY and CDR2 FYNNEI. The full variable domain, with the rest looked up from reference TRBV2 and TRBJ1-2, is EPEVTQTPSHQVTQMGQEVILRCVPISNHLYFYWYRQILGQKVEFLVSFYNNEISEKSEIFDDQFSVERPDGSNFTLKIRSTKLEDSAMYFCASSVDSGYTFGSGTRLTVV.

V usage is TRBV2 and J usage is TRBJ2-7; TRBD1 aligns across 9 bases. Germline-derived CDR1 and CDR2 are SNHLY and FYNNEI. There are 13 residues in the CDR3. The J segment lost 3 bases and the V segment lost 8 bases, leaving 5 bases of the junction unmatched. The chain's CDR3 is CASQGQGDYEQYF. The DNA for the CDR3 is TGTGCCAGCCAGGGACAGGGAGACTACGAGCAGTACTTC.

The chain carries TRBV6-6 and TRBJ1-2; 9 positions agree with TRBD1. Trimming removed 9 bases from V and 2 bases from J; junction bases left unmatched: 13. Per germline, CDR1 MNHNY and CDR2 SVGAGI (reference sequence). The CDR3 consists of 16 residues. The DNA for the CDR3 is TGTGCCAGTCGAATAGGTGGGGGACAGGGAAACTATGGCTACACCTTC. This encodes CASRIGGGQGNYGYTF.

This clone turned up a few times. This chain uses TRBV30 with TRBJ2-1; 8 nucleotides align to TRBD2. The CDR3 loop spans 16 amino acids. J was trimmed by 4 bases and V by 3 bases; bases with no gene match: 11. Germline lookup yields CDR1 GTSNPN and CDR2 SVGIG (reference sequence). The CDR3 here is CAWSGGGGLRYNEQFF. The CDR3 DNA follows: TGTGCCTGGAGCGGGGGGGGAGGGCTTCGGTACAATGAGCAGTTCTTC.

The rearrangement joins TRBV7-2 to TRBJ1-1; D is undetermined. V shed 1 base and J shed 1 base, with 10 bases lying between them. Germline CDR1 SGHTA, CDR2 FQGNSA. This CDR3 comprises 15 residues. CDR3 DNA: TGTGCCAGCAGCTTAGTAGCGGTTCAGAACACTGAAGCTTTCTTT. Translation gives CASSLVAVQNTEAFF.

This clone was found a few times. The chain uses TRBV6-4 and TRBJ1-4; D might be TRBD1 (5 bases). CDR1 is MRHNA, CDR2 SNTAGT, per germline. The CDR3 length is 13 residues. Trimming removed 4 bases from V and 8 bases from J, with 11 bases in between. The CDR3 protein is CASSVGPGEKLFF. The CDR3, as DNA: TGTGCCAGCAGTGTGGGGCCTGGAGAAAAACTGTTTTTT.

This rearrangement joins TRBV7-2 to TRBJ2-7; D perhaps matches TRBD1 (6 bases). V lost 2 bases and J lost 2, with 13 bases in between. The CDR3 has 15 amino acids. Per the germline V gene, CDR1 is SGHTA and CDR2 is FQGNSA. This CDR3 is CASSLRQGSAYEQYF. In DNA, the CDR3 is TGTGCCAGCAGCTTACGCCAGGGGTCCGCCTACGAGCAGTACTTC.

This CDR3 is CASSQGLAGGRLMYF. The CDR3 DNA follows: TGTGCCAGCAGCCAAGGACTAGCGGGAGGCCGACTGATGTATTTT. J is TRBJ2-3 and V is TRBV3-1 (or the pseudogene TRBV3-2), with 13 bases lining up with TRBD2. The CDR3 has 15 residues. V dropped 1 base and J dropped 14; count of bases not matched to a gene: 9. Germline V lookup: CDR1 LGHDT, CDR2 YNNKEL (reference sequence).

The rearrangement joins TRBV4-3 to TRBJ1-6; tentative D call: TRBD1 (5 bases). The ends were cut back, 4 bases at V and 6 bases at J, with 10 bases in the middle. CDR1 and CDR2 (germline): LGHNA, YSLEER. The CDR3 contains 14 residues. The CDR3 loop is CASSLGTFNSPLHF. CDR3 DNA sequence: TGCGCCAGCAGCCTCGGGACTTTTAATTCACCCCTCCACTTT.